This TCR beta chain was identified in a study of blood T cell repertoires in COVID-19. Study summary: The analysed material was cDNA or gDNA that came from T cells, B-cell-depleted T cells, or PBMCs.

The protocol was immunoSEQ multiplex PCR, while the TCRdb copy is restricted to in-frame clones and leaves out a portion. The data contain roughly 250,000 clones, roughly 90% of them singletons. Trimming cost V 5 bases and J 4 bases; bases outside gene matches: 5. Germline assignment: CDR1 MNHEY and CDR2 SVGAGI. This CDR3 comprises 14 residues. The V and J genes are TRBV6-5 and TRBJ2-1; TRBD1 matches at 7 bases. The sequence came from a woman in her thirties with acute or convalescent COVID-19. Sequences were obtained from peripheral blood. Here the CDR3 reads CASSMTGIYNEQFF. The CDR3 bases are TGTGCCAGCAGTATGACAGGGATATACAATGAGCAGTTCTTC.